Sequencing of this T cell receptor (beta chain) was carried out in a study of T-cell memory formation after mild COVID-19. General study points: Clones from the second wave (peaking day 37) had unconfirmed SARS-CoV-2 specificity. Pre-infection memory contained some responding clones, which suggested that cross-reactive memory had joined.

Researchers used 5'RACE with constant-segment primers to make TCR alpha and TCR beta cDNA libraries that carry sample barcodes and UMIs. TCRdb used MiXCR to reprocess the 5' RACE reads, holding one entry per CDR3 protein. The sample includes 300,000 or so distinct CDR3 sequences, 15% of them seen just once. As concerns this clonotype: What it binds is unknown.

Trimming took 4 bases from V and 8 from J; bases not matched to a gene: 3. The CDR3 is 13 amino acids. Germline CDR1 MRHNA, CDR2 SNTAGT. Sequencing used PBMCs or a T cell subset sorted from them (not recorded which). The TCR sequence derives from a man between 18 and 29 years old who had mild COVID-19 (a few samples of this study predate the infection). Cell type and time point are not known. This rearrangement joins TRBV6-4 to TRBJ2-3; 10 positions match TRBD2. The DNA of the CDR3 is TGTGCCAGCAGTGGGACTAGCGGCGGTACGCAGTATTTT. This gives the protein CASSGTSGGTQYF.